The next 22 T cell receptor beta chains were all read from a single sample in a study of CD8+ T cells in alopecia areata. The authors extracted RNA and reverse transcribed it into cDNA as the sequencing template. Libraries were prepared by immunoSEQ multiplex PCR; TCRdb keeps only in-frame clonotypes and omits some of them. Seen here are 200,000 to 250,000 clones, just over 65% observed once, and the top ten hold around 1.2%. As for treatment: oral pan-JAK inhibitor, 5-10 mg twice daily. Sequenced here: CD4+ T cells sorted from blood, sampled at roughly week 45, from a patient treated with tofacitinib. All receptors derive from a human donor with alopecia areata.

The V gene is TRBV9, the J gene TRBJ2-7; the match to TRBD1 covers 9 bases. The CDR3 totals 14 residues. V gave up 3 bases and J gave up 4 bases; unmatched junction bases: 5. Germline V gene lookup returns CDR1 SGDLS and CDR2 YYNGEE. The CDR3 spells CASSEGTGRYEQYF. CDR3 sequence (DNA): TGTGCCAGCAGCGAAGGGACAGGGAGGTACGAGCAGTACTTC. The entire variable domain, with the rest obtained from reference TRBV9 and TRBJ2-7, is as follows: DSGVTQTPKHLITATGQRVTLRCSPRSGDLSVYWYQQSLDQGLQFLIQYYNGEERAKGNILERFSAQQFPDLHSELNLSSLELGDSALYFCASSEGTGRYEQYFGPGTRLTVT.

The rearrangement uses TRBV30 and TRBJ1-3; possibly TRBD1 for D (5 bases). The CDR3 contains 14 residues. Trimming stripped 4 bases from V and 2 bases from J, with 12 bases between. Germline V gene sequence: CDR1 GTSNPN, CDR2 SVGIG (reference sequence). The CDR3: CAWTEAGPGNTIYF. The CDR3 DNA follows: TGTGCCTGGACCGAAGCGGGACCTGGAAACACCATATATTTT. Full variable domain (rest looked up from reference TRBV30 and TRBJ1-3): SQTIHQWPATLVQPVGSPLSLECTVEGTSNPNLYWYRQAAGRGLQLLFYSVGIGQISSEVPQNLSASRPQDRQFILSSKKLLLSDSGFYLCAWTEAGPGNTIYFGEGSWLTVV.

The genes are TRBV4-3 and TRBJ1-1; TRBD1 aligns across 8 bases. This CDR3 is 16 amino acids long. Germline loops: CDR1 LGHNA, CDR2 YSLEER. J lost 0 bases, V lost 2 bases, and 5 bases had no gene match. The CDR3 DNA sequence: TGCGCCAGCAGCCAAAGTACAGGGGGATTGAACACTGAAGCTTTCTTT. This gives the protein CASSQSTGGLNTEAFF.

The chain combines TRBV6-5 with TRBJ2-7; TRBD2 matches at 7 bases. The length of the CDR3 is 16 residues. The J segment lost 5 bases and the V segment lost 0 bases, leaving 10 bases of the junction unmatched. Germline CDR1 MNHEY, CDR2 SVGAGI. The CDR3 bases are TGTGCCAGCAGTTACTCGTCGCGGCGGGGGAGTCACGAGCAGTACTTC. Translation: CASSYSSRRGSHEQYF.

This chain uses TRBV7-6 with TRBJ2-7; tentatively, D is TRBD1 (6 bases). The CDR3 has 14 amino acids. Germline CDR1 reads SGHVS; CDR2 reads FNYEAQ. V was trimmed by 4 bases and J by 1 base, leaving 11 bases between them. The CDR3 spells CASSSWDTSYEQYF. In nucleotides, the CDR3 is TGTGCCAGCAGCTCATGGGACACGTCCTACGAGCAGTACTTC. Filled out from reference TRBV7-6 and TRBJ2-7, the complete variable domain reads GAGVSQSPRYKVTKRGQDVALRCDPISGHVSLYWYRQALGQGPEFLTYFNYEAQQDKSGLPNDRFSAERPEGSISTLTIQRTEQRDSAMYRCASSSWDTSYEQYFGPGTRLTVT.

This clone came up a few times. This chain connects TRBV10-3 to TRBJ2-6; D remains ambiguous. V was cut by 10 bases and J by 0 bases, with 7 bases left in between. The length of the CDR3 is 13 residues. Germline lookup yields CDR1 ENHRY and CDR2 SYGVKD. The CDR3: CATTFSGANVLTF. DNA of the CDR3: TGTGCCACCACGTTCTCTGGGGCCAACGTCCTGACTTTC.

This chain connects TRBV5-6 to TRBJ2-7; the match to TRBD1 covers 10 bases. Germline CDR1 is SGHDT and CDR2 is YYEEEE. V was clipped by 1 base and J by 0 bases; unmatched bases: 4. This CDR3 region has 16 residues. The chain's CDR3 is CASSLPGQGGSYEQYF. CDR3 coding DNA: TGTGCCAGCAGCTTGCCCGGACAGGGGGGCTCCTACGAGCAGTACTTC.

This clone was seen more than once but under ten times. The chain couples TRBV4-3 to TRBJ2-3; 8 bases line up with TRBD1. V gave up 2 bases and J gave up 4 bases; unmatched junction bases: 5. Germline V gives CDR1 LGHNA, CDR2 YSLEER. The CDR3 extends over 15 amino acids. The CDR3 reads CASSQTTGGADTQYF. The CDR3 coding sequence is TGCGCCAGCAGCCAAACTACAGGGGGAGCAGATACGCAGTATTTT.

CDR3 protein: CASSQAGGGSGEQYF. The DNA of the CDR3 is TGCGCCAGCAGCCAAGCAGGCGGAGGGTCCGGCGAGCAGTACTTC. The rearrangement links TRBV4-1 to TRBJ2-7, with D perhaps TRBD2 (6 bases). The CDR3 consists of 15 residues. Deletions cut 1 base from V and 6 bases from J, with 16 bases between. Looked up from germline, CDR1 is MGHRA and CDR2 is YSYEKL.

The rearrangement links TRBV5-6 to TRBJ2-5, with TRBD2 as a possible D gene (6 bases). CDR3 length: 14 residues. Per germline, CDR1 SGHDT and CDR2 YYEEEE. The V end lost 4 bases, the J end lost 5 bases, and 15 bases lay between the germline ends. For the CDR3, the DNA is TGTGCCAGCAGCCACGCGACTAGTTACGAGACCCAGTACTTC. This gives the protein CASSHATSYETQYF.

CDR3 DNA: TGTGCCAGCAGTTTCTCGGGTCTTCGCTATGGCTACACCTTC. This codes for CASSFSGLRYGYTF. V is TRBV6-5 and J is TRBJ1-2; no firm D call. The germline V gene has CDR1 MNHEY and CDR2 SVGAGI. Trimming left V 4 bases short and J 4 bases short, with 13 bases between. This CDR3 comprises 14 residues.

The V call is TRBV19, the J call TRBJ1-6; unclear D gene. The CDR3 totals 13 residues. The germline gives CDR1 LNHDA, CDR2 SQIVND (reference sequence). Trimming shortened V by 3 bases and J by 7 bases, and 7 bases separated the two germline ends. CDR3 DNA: TGTGCCAGTAGTATCGGGCAGAATTCACCCCTCCACTTT. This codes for CASSIGQNSPLHF.

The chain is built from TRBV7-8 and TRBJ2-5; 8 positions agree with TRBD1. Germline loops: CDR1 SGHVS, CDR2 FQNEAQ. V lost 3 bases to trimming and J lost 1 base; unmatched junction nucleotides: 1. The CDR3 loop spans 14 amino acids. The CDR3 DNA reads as TGTGCCAGCAGCTTCAGGGGGCGCCAAGAGACCCAGTACTTC. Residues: CASSFRGRQETQYF.

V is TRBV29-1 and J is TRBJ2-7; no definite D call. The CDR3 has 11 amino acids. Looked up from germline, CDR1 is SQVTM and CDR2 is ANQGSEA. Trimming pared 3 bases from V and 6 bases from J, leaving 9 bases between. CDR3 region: CSVDLLGEQYF. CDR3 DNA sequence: TGCAGCGTTGACCTCCTCGGCGAGCAGTACTTC.

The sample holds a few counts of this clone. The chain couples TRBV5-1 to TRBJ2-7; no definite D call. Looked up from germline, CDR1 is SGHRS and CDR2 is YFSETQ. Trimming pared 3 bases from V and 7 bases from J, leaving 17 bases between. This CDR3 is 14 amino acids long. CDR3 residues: CASSYTDPVREQYF. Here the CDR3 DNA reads TGCGCCAGCAGCTACACAGATCCGGTGAGGGAGCAGTACTTC.

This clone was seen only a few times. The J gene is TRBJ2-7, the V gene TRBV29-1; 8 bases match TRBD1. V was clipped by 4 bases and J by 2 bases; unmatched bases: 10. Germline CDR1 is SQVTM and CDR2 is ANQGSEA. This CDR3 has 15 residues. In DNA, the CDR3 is TGCAGCGTTGTGGGAGACAGGGGTCATCCCTACGAGCAGTACTTC. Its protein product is CSVVGDRGHPYEQYF.

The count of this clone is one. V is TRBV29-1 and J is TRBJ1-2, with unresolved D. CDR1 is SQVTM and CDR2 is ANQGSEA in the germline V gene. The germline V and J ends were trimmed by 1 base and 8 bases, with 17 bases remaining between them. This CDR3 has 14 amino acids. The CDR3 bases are TGCAGCGTTGAAGTTGTGCTAGGGCGTGGGGGCTACACCTTC. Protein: CSVEVVLGRGGYTF. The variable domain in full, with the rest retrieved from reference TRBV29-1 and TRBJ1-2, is SAVISQKPSRDICQRGTSLTIQCQVDSQVTMMFWYRQQPGQSLTLIATANQGSEATYESGFVIDKFPISRPNLTFSTLTVSNMSPEDSSIYLCSVEVVLGRGGYTFGSGTRLTVV.

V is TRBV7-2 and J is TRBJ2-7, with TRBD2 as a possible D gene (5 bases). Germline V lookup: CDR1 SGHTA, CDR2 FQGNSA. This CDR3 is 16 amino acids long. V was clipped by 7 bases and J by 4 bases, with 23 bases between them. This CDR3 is CASTQGVQPGWYEQYF. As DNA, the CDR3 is TGTGCCAGCACCCAAGGTGTTCAGCCGGGGTGGTACGAGCAGTACTTC.

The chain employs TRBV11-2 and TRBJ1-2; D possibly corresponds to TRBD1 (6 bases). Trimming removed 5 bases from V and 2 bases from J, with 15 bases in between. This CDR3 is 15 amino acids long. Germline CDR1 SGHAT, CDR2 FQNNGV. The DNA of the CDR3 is TGTGCCAGCAGCCGCATTACGGGGGCCAACTATGGCTACACCTTC. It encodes CASSRITGANYGYTF.

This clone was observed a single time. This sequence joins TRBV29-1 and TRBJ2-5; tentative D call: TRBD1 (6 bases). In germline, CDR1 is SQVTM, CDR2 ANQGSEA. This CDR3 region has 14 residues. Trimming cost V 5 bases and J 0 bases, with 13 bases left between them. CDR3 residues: CSVSGQNYQETQYF. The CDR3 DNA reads TGCAGCGTTAGTGGACAGAACTACCAAGAGACCCAGTACTTC. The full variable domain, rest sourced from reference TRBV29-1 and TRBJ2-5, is SAVISQKPSRDICQRGTSLTIQCQVDSQVTMMFWYRQQPGQSLTLIATANQGSEATYESGFVIDKFPISRPNLTFSTLTVSNMSPEDSSIYLCSVSGQNYQETQYFGPGTRLLVL.

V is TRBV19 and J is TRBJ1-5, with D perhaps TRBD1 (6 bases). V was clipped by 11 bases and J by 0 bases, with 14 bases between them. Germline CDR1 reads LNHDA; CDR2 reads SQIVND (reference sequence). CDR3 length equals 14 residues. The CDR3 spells CASTYRDSNQPQHF. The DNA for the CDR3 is TGTGCCTCCACCTACAGGGATAGCAATCAGCCCCAGCATTTT.

Here the CDR3 reads CASSLVPRYEAFF. The CDR3 DNA is TGTGCCAGCAGCTTAGTCCCCCGCTATGAAGCTTTCTTT. V usage is TRBV7-2 and J usage is TRBJ1-1; D is unclear. The CDR3 is 13 amino acids. The ends were cut back, 1 base at V and 7 bases at J, with 10 bases in the middle. Per the germline V gene, CDR1 is SGHTA and CDR2 is FQGNSA.